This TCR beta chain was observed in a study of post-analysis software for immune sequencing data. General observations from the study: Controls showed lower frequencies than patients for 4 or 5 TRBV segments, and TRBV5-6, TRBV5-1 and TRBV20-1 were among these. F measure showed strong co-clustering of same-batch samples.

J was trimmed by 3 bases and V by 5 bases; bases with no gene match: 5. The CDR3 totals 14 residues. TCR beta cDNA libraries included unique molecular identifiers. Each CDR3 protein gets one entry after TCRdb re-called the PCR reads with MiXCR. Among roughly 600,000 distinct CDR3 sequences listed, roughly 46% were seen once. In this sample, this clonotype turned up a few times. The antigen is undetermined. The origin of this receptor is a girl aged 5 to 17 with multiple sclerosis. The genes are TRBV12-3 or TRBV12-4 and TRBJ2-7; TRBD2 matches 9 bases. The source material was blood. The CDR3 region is CASSLSGSFYEQYF. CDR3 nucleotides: TGTGCCAGCAGTCTTAGCGGGAGCTTCTACGAGCAGTACTTC.